One and the same sample provided the 20 T cell receptor beta chains below, sequenced in a study of spatial heterogeneity in lung cancer. The sample's time point: sample taken at primary tumor resection. MiXCR, applied by TCRdb to the 5' RACE reads, yields one record per CDR3 protein. The sample lists some 80,000 distinct CDR3 sequences, about 8% occurring once. Specimen: PBMCs, collected at surgery. The receptors come from a male donor with early-stage non-small cell lung cancer.

This clonotype has a count of ten or more. This chain links TRBV4-3 with TRBJ2-5; 10 bases map to TRBD1. The germline CDR1 and CDR2 sequences are LGHNA and YSLEER. Trimming removed 1 base from V and 2 bases from J; junction bases left unmatched: 1. CDR3 length: 15 amino acids. In DNA, the CDR3 is TGCGCCAGCAGCCAAGGACAGGGGGCGCAAGAGACCCAGTACTTC. Translation: CASSQGQGAQETQYF.

For this clonotype: A read error may be the cause here, since a much bigger clone is one base away. The genes are TRBV7-9 and TRBJ2-5, with a possible D match to TRBD2 (5 bases). This CDR3 is 13 amino acids long. CDR1 and CDR2 (germline): SEHNR, FQNEAQ (reference sequence). CDR3 residues: CASSFSDQETRYF. The CDR3 DNA is TGTGCCAGCAGCTTTAGCGATCAAGAGACCCGGTACTTC.

At least ten counts were recorded for this clonotype. The rearrangement links TRBV7-2 to TRBJ2-2; 8 bases map to TRBD2. Trimming took 5 bases from V and 4 from J; bases not matched to a gene: 6. The CDR3 is made up of 15 amino acids. Germline V CDR1 and CDR2: SGHTA, FQGNSA. CDR3 in amino acids: CASSPTGTSTGELFF. In DNA, the CDR3 is TGTGCCAGCAGCCCGACCGGGACTAGCACCGGGGAGCTGTTTTTT.

This clonotype has only a few counts. The rearrangement links TRBV7-9 to TRBJ1-1; 12 nucleotides match TRBD1. Germline CDR1 and CDR2: SEHNR and FQNEAQ (reference sequence). The trim removed 5 bases at V and 10 bases at J, leaving 11 bases unmatched. This CDR3 is 15 amino acids long. DNA for the CDR3: TGTGCCAGCAGCCAACCGGGACAGGGGGCCGATAGAGCTTTCTTT. Amino acid sequence: CASSQPGQGADRAFF.

The chain carries TRBV18 and TRBJ2-7; no clear D. Germline values: CDR1 KGHSH, CDR2 LQKENI. The CDR3 loop spans 13 amino acids. The ends were cut back, 1 base at V and 1 base at J, with 5 bases in the middle. The CDR3 coding sequence is TGTGCCAGCTCACCACGGGGTTCCTACGAGCAGTACTTC. Translated, it gives CASSPRGSYEQYF.

The CDR3 DNA reads as TGCAGTGCTAGAGAGATCGGAAATGAGCAGTTCTTC. Its translation: CSAREIGNEQFF. V is TRBV20-1 and J is TRBJ2-1, with D uncertain. The V end was cut by 0 bases, the J end by 7 bases, with 7 bases between. The length of the CDR3 is 12 residues. Germline V gene data show CDR1 as DFQATT and CDR2 as SNEGSKA (reference sequence).

By its share, this clonotype is medium-sized. The chain recombines TRBV7-9 with TRBJ2-7; D remains unclear. CDR1 is SEHNR, CDR2 FQNEAQ, per germline (reference sequence). CDR3 length: 12 residues. V lost 5 bases, J lost 6 bases, and 11 bases lay in between. Here the CDR3 reads CASSPGRLEQYF. CDR3 coding DNA: TGTGCCAGCAGCCCTGGTCGGCTCGAGCAGTACTTC.

The chain combines TRBV6-5 with TRBJ1-1; D gene uncertain. V was cut by 4 bases and J by 0 bases, with 9 bases left in between. Germline V gene lookup returns CDR1 MNHEY and CDR2 SVGAGI. There are 14 residues in the CDR3. The CDR3 spells CASSSQIMNTEAFF. CDR3 nucleotides: TGTGCCAGCAGTTCACAGATTATGAACACTGAAGCTTTCTTT.

This clonotype was recorded many times. The rearrangement joins TRBV12-3 or TRBV12-4 to TRBJ2-7, with a weak D call TRBD1 (5 bases). The germline V and J ends were trimmed by 3 bases and 5 bases, with 8 bases remaining between them. CDR3 size: 12 residues. CDR3 region: CASSFLGDEQYF. CDR3 nucleotides: TGTGCCAGCAGTTTCTTAGGGGACGAGCAGTACTTC.

At least ten counts were recorded for this clonotype. The rearrangement uses TRBV29-1 and TRBJ2-1; possibly TRBD2 for D (6 bases). Germline V gives CDR1 SQVTM, CDR2 ANQGSEA. The ends were cut back, 3 bases at V and 3 bases at J, with 12 bases in the middle. This CDR3 comprises 14 residues. CDR3 in amino acids: CSVDGGIGYNEQFF. CDR3 bases: TGCAGCGTTGATGGAGGGATAGGCTACAATGAGCAGTTCTTC.

In its sample, this clonotype was seen many times. The V and J genes are TRBV20-1 and TRBJ2-1, with 10 bases identical to TRBD2. V dropped 6 bases and J dropped 9; count of bases not matched to a gene: 8. The CDR3 is made up of 13 amino acids. Germline assignment: CDR1 DFQATT and CDR2 SNEGSKA (reference sequence). The CDR3 sequence: CSADSGRYSEQFF. The CDR3 bases are TGCAGTGCCGATAGCGGGAGGTATAGTGAGCAGTTCTTC.

This clonotype was counted many times. The rearrangement links TRBV4-1 to TRBJ1-5, with D unclear. Trimming shortened V by 0 bases and J by 1 base, and 10 bases separated the two germline ends. Per the germline V gene, CDR1 is MGHRA and CDR2 is YSYEKL. The CDR3 is made up of 16 amino acids. The CDR3, as DNA: TGCGCCAGCAGCCAAGAGGGGTCGGGCAGCAATCAGCCCCAGCATTTT. It specifies CASSQEGSGSNQPQHF.

Here the CDR3 DNA reads TGCACCATGGGGGGAGCGGGAGGGATTGGGGATGAGCAGTTCTTC. This gives the protein CTMGGAGGIGDEQFF. This chain uses TRBV20-1 with TRBJ2-1, with 10 bases identical to TRBD2. Germline assignment: CDR1 DFQATT and CDR2 SNEGSKA (reference sequence). This CDR3 has 15 amino acids.

As for this clonotype: A read error may be the cause here, since a much bigger clone is one base away. The rearrangement uses TRBV24-1 and TRBJ1-1; D not resolved. V dropped 6 bases and J dropped 7 bases, with 8 bases sitting between them. Looked up from germline, CDR1 is KGHDR and CDR2 is SFDVKD. The CDR3 sequence is 11 residues long. The CDR3 spells CATSQDGEAFF. The CDR3 DNA reads as TGTGCCACCAGTCAAGACGGTGAAGCTTTCTTT.

The chain has TRBV12-3 or TRBV12-4 and TRBJ1-1, with D perhaps matching TRBD1 (6 bases). The V and J ends lost 4 bases and 4 bases respectively, with 16 bases between them. The CDR3 totals 15 residues. The chain's CDR3 is CASSSQQGLGTEAFF. CDR3 nucleotide sequence: TGTGCCAGCAGTTCGCAACAGGGCCTCGGCACTGAAGCTTTCTTT.

This clonotype has ten or more counts. The chain couples TRBV5-1 to TRBJ1-2, with D unclear. The length of the CDR3 is 13 residues. Germline CDR1 is SGHRS and CDR2 is YFSETQ. Deletions cut 4 bases from V and 0 bases from J, with 7 bases between. This CDR3 is CASSVEANYGYTF. In DNA, the CDR3 is TGCGCCAGCAGCGTGGAGGCTAACTATGGCTACACCTTC.

This clonotype was counted at least ten times. The rearrangement uses TRBV29-1 and TRBJ1-1, with D tentatively TRBD1 (5 bases). With 3 bases removed from V and 1 base from J, the gap between germline ends came to 9 bases. CDR3 length equals 13 residues. Per germline, CDR1 SQVTM and CDR2 ANQGSEA. The CDR3 nucleotides are TGCAGCGTTGATAGGGGCCCGAACACTGAAGCTTTCTTT. Translation gives CSVDRGPNTEAFF.

This clonotype was observed many times. This chain joins TRBV7-9 and TRBJ1-2; TRBD1 might be the D (5 bases). Trimming pared 7 bases from V and 4 bases from J, leaving 16 bases between. The CDR3 length is 14 residues. Looked up from germline, CDR1 is SEHNR and CDR2 is FQNEAQ (reference sequence). CDR3 amino acids: CASTLGGQGYGYTF. The CDR3 DNA sequence: TGTGCCAGCACCCTAGGAGGGCAGGGCTATGGCTACACCTTC. The whole variable domain, remainder taken from reference TRBV7-9 and TRBJ1-2, is DTGVSQNPRHKITKRGQNVTFRCDPISEHNRLYWYRQTLGQGPEFLTYFQNEAQLEKSRLLSDRFSAERPKGSFSTLEIQRTEQGDSAMYLCASTLGGQGYGYTFGSGTRLTVV.

This clonotype has a handful of counts. J is TRBJ2-3 and V is TRBV6-5; 7 nucleotides match TRBD2. Germline lookup yields CDR1 MNHEY and CDR2 SVGAGI. This CDR3 has 15 residues. J was trimmed by 4 bases and V by 5 bases; bases with no gene match: 9. In DNA, the CDR3 is TGTGCCAGCAGTCGAAGCGGGGTCGAGGCAGATACGCAGTATTTT. Translated: CASSRSGVEADTQYF.

The V gene is TRBV5-1, the J gene TRBJ2-7; D uncertain. The CDR3 spans 13 residues. Per germline, CDR1 SGHRS and CDR2 YFSETQ. V was cut by 1 base and J by 1 base, with 6 bases left in between. CDR3 amino acids: CASSLLGSYEQYF. The DNA of the CDR3 is TGCGCCAGCAGCTTGCTGGGGTCCTACGAGCAGTACTTC.